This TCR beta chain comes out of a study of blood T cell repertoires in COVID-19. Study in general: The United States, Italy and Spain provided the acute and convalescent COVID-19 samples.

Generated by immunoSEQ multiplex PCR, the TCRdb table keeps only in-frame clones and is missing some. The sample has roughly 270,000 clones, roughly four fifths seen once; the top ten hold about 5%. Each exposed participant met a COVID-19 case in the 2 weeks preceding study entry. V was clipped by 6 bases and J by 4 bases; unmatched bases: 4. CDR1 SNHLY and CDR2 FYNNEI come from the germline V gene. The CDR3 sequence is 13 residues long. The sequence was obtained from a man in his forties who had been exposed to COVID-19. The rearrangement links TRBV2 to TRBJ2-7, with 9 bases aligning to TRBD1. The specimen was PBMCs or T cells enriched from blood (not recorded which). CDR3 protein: CASSLDRGYEQYF. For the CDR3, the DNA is TGTGCCAGCAGCCTGGACAGGGGTTACGAGCAGTACTTC.